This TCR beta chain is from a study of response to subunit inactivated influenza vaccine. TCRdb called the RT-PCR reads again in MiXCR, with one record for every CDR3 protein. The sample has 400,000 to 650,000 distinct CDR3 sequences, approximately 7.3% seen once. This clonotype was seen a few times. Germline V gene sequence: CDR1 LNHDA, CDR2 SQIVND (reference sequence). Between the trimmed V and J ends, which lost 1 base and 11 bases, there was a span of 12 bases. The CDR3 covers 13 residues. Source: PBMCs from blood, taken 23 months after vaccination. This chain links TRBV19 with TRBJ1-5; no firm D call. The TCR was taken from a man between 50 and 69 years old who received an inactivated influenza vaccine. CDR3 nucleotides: TGTGCCAGTAGTATAGCGGGAAGAAAGGCCCAGCATTTT. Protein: CASSIAGRKAQHF. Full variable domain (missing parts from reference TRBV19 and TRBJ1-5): DGGITQSPKYLFRKEGQNVTLSCEQNLNHDAMYWYRQDPGQGLRLIYYSQIVNDFQKGDIAEGYSVSREKKESFPLTVTSAQKNPTAFYLCASSIAGRKAQHFGDGTRLSIL.